Shown below are 28 T cell receptor beta chains from a single sample sequenced in a study of CD8 T cells in ankylosing spondylitis. TCRdb reprocessed the 5' RACE reads with MiXCR, giving one entry per CDR3 protein. The sample includes 210,000 or so distinct CDR3 sequences, 20% to 30% of them seen just once. The sequencing input was blood, either unsorted or a sorted T cell fraction (not recorded which). The receptors were sampled from a male donor with ankylosing spondylitis or in good health (not recorded which).

Only a few counts were recorded for this clonotype. This chain connects TRBV6-1 to TRBJ2-5, with 11 bases lining up with TRBD1. After removal of 8 bases from V and 5 bases from J, the junction contained 7 bases not matched to a gene. This CDR3 is 14 amino acids long. Germline lookup yields CDR1 MNHNS and CDR2 SASEGT. CDR3 in DNA: TGTGCCAGCTCAGGACAGGGGGCCGGGGAGACCCAGTACTTC. Translation: CASSGQGAGETQYF.

The rearrangement joins TRBV7-2 to TRBJ2-3; TRBD2 agrees at 11 bases. This CDR3 comprises 17 residues. The V gene's germline CDR1 is SGHTA and CDR2 FQGNSA. Trimming took 5 bases from V and 0 from J; bases not matched to a gene: 7. CDR3 in DNA: TGTGCCAGCAGCATGGGACTAGCGGAGACAAGCACAGATACGCAGTATTTT. It encodes CASSMGLAETSTDTQYF.

The genes are TRBV7-2 and TRBJ1-6; possibly TRBD1 for D (5 bases). Germline CDR1 is SGHTA and CDR2 is FQGNSA. The CDR3 runs to 16 residues. V lost 7 bases, J lost 11 bases, and 24 bases lay in between. The CDR3 reads CASTGGTGAGMAPLHF. DNA for the CDR3: TGTGCCAGCACCGGAGGGACCGGGGCAGGGATGGCACCCCTCCACTTT. Full variable domain (remainder filled in from reference TRBV7-2 and TRBJ1-6): GAGVSQSPSNKVTEKGKDVELRCDPISGHTALYWYRQSLGQGLEFLIYFQGNSAPDKSGLPSDRFSAERTGGSVSTLTIQRTQQEDSAVYLCASTGGTGAGMAPLHFGNGTRLTVT.

This clonotype was picked up many times. The chain joins TRBV4-1 to TRBJ1-4; 8 bases line up with TRBD1. J gave up 5 bases and V 3 bases, and 5 bases lay outside the gene matches. There are 15 residues in the CDR3. CDR1 is MGHRA, CDR2 YSYEKL, per germline. The CDR3 coding sequence is TGCGCCAGCAGCCAGGACGGGACAGGAAATGAAAAACTGTTTTTT. It translates to CASSQDGTGNEKLFF.

This clonotype is a singleton in its sample. A read error may be the cause here, since a much bigger clone is one base away. The chain carries TRBV4-3 and TRBJ2-5, with D uncertain. Trimming removed 0 bases from V and 7 bases from J, with 12 bases in between. The CDR3 length is 14 residues. Per the germline V gene, CDR1 is LGHNA and CDR2 is YSLEER. CDR3 in DNA: TGCGCCAGCAGCCAAGACCCCTTTGAGGCGACCCAGTACTTC. It codes for CASSQDPFEATQYF.

At least ten counts were recorded for this clonotype. The J gene is TRBJ2-7, the V gene TRBV10-3, with D possibly TRBD1 on 6 matching bases. The CDR3 is 12 amino acids. V lost 9 bases and J lost 3, with 12 bases in between. CDR1 and CDR2 (germline): ENHRY, SYGVKD. The CDR3 DNA sequence: TGTGCCATTGGGACATCAAACTACGAGCAGTACTTC. It yields the protein CAIGTSNYEQYF.

This clonotype showed up many times. V gene TRBV28 combines with J gene TRBJ1-1; D is possibly TRBD1 (6 bases). Trimming cost V 6 bases and J 2 bases, with 13 bases left between them. The CDR3 is 14 amino acids. Germline V gives CDR1 MDHEN, CDR2 SYDVKM. CDR3 bases: TGTGCCAGCAGCGTATTACAGGGTAACACTGAAGCTTTCTTT. Amino acids: CASSVLQGNTEAFF.

This clonotype was found a few times. J is TRBJ2-7 and V is TRBV29-1; D possibly corresponds to TRBD1 (6 bases). Trimming pared 4 bases from V and 7 bases from J, leaving 8 bases between. CDR3 size: 10 residues. Germline lookup yields CDR1 SQVTM and CDR2 ANQGSEA. The CDR3 DNA reads as TGCAGCGTTGTAGGGGGAGAGCAGTACTTC. It encodes CSVVGGEQYF.

The chain employs TRBV12-3 or TRBV12-4 and TRBJ2-1, with no clear D. Trimming removed 6 bases at V and 4 bases at J, with 22 bases between. This CDR3 has 17 amino acids. CDR3 in DNA: TGTGCCAGCAGGTCAGATAGACTGTTATTAACTTACAATGAGCAGTTCTTC. Translated: CASRSDRLLLTYNEQFF.

This rearrangement joins TRBV20-1 to TRBJ1-4, with 7 bases matching TRBD1. Trimming took 3 bases from V and 4 from J; bases not matched to a gene: 2. Germline lookup yields CDR1 DFQATT and CDR2 SNEGSKA (reference sequence). There are 13 residues in the CDR3. The CDR3 nucleotides read TGCAGTGCTAGTTGGGACAGTAATGAAAAACTGTTTTTT. Protein product: CSASWDSNEKLFF.

The chain is built from TRBV5-1 and TRBJ2-2; 15 bases align to TRBD2. The CDR3 totals 17 residues. Trimming at V came to 4 bases and at J to 4 bases, leaving 5 bases not matched to a gene. Germline CDR1 is SGHRS and CDR2 is YFSETQ. CDR3 loop: CASSPGLAGGLTGELFF. For the CDR3, the DNA is TGCGCCAGCAGCCCAGGACTAGCGGGAGGGCTCACCGGGGAGCTGTTTTTT.

This clonotype was seen many times. The chain couples TRBV10-3 to TRBJ2-5; TRBD2 matches 7 bases. CDR1 is ENHRY and CDR2 is SYGVKD in the germline V gene. V dropped 2 bases and J dropped 2; count of bases not matched to a gene: 2. The CDR3 has 14 amino acids. CDR3 amino acids: CAISEGEGQETQYF. The CDR3 DNA is TGTGCCATCAGTGAGGGGGAGGGACAAGAGACCCAGTACTTC.

This clonotype has a count of ten or more. The V and J genes are TRBV11-2 and TRBJ2-1; D unresolved. V gave up 4 bases and J gave up 7 bases, with 23 bases separating them. The CDR3 loop spans 17 amino acids. CDR1 is SGHAT and CDR2 is FQNNGV in the germline V gene. CDR3 protein: CASSSTGVLRQRNEQFF. The CDR3 DNA sequence: TGTGCCAGCAGCTCCACTGGGGTTCTCCGCCAGAGGAATGAGCAGTTCTTC. The full variable domain, with the rest looked up from reference TRBV11-2 and TRBJ2-1, is EAGVAQSPRYKIIEKRQSVAFWCNPISGHATLYWYQQILGQGPKLLIQFQNNGVVDDSQLPKDRFSAERLKGVDSTLKIQPAKLEDSAVYLCASSSTGVLRQRNEQFFGPGTRLTVL.

This clonotype has at least ten counts. This sequence joins TRBV29-1 and TRBJ2-1; 8 bases agree with TRBD1. The CDR3 runs 12 residues. Germline values: CDR1 SQVTM, CDR2 ANQGSEA. V lost 4 bases to trimming and J lost 7 bases; unmatched junction nucleotides: 3. CDR3 DNA sequence: TGCAGCGTTGGCCGACAGGGGAATGAGCAGTTCTTC. This gives the protein CSVGRQGNEQFF.

This clonotype was found many times. V gene TRBV18 combines with J gene TRBJ1-5; no firm D call. V lost 3 bases and J lost 0, with 12 bases in between. The CDR3 sequence is 16 residues long. CDR1 and CDR2 (germline): KGHSH, LQKENI. The CDR3 sequence: CASSPRGQISNQPQHF. In DNA form, the CDR3 reads TGTGCCAGCTCACCCCGTGGGCAAATTAGCAATCAGCCCCAGCATTTT.

This sequence joins TRBV29-1 and TRBJ2-3; D is possibly TRBD2 (5 bases). Deletions cut 4 bases from V and 8 bases from J, with 16 bases between. The CDR3 is 13 residues long. Germline values: CDR1 SQVTM, CDR2 ANQGSEA. CDR3 region: CSVVVNGMSTQYF. As DNA, the CDR3 is TGCAGCGTTGTCGTTAACGGGATGAGTACGCAGTATTTT.

V is TRBV6-5 and J is TRBJ2-5; 10 bases agree with TRBD2. Germline V gene lookup returns CDR1 MNHEY and CDR2 SVGAGI. The CDR3 loop spans 16 amino acids. V gave up 4 bases and J gave up 2 bases; unmatched junction bases: 7. The CDR3 here is CASSSRTSGVQETQYF. CDR3 coding DNA: TGTGCCAGCAGTTCGCGGACTAGCGGAGTGCAAGAGACCCAGTACTTC.

The chain couples TRBV20-1 to TRBJ2-6; D is uncertain. The CDR3 totals 14 residues. V lost 3 bases, J lost 1 base, and 7 bases lay in between. Germline loops: CDR1 DFQATT, CDR2 SNEGSKA (reference sequence). As DNA, the CDR3 is TGCAGTGCTAGTCTACGGTCTGGGGCCAACGTCCTGACTTTC. As protein: CSASLRSGANVLTF.

This clonotype was recorded a few times. V usage is TRBV20-1 and J usage is TRBJ2-7; TRBD1 aligns across 7 bases. Germline CDR1 DFQATT, CDR2 SNEGSKA (reference sequence). The CDR3 sequence is 11 residues long. V dropped 6 bases and J dropped 9; count of bases not matched to a gene: 8. The CDR3 protein is CSANEGQMQYF. The DNA for the CDR3 is TGCAGTGCCAATGAGGGACAGATGCAGTACTTC.

The sample holds many counts of this clonotype. The chain combines TRBV5-1 with TRBJ1-3; tentatively, D is TRBD1 (6 bases). The CDR3 consists of 17 residues. The V end was cut by 4 bases, the J end by 2 bases, with 19 bases between. The germline V gene has CDR1 SGHRS and CDR2 YFSETQ. This CDR3 reads CASSLTGSQFPGNTIYF. CDR3 nucleotide sequence: TGCGCCAGCAGCCTCACAGGGTCCCAATTCCCTGGAAACACCATATATTTT.

The chain combines TRBV9 with TRBJ2-2, with a possible D match to TRBD1 (5 bases). Germline V gene lookup returns CDR1 SGDLS and CDR2 YYNGEE. Trimming took 1 base from V and 6 from J, leaving 10 bases between them. The CDR3 has 14 residues. CDR3: CASSVSRVAGELFF. The CDR3, as DNA: TGTGCCAGCAGCGTAAGCAGGGTAGCCGGGGAGCTGTTTTTT.

This clonotype was seen many times. The J gene is TRBJ2-6, the V gene TRBV24-1; D is perhaps TRBD2 (6 bases). V shed 0 bases and J shed 2 bases, with 13 bases lying between them. This CDR3 has 18 amino acids. Germline V lookup: CDR1 KGHDR, CDR2 SFDVKD. CDR3 bases: TGTGCCACCAGTGATTTGCCATCTGGGAGGCCTGGGGCCAACGTCCTGACTTTC. Translation: CATSDLPSGRPGANVLTF.

The J gene is TRBJ2-4, the V gene TRBV29-1; 12 nucleotides line up with TRBD2. CDR3 size: 15 residues. V was clipped by 5 bases and J by 9 bases; unmatched bases: 11. Germline assignment: CDR1 SQVTM and CDR2 ANQGSEA. The CDR3 spells CSVSPSGRAGSIQYF. The CDR3 DNA is TGCAGCGTTTCCCCTAGCGGGAGGGCCGGAAGCATTCAGTACTTC. The full variable domain, with the rest looked up from reference TRBV29-1 and TRBJ2-4, is SAVISQKPSRDICQRGTSLTIQCQVDSQVTMMFWYRQQPGQSLTLIATANQGSEATYESGFVIDKFPISRPNLTFSTLTVSNMSPEDSSIYLCSVSPSGRAGSIQYFGAGTRLSVL.

This clonotype occurred many times. This chain uses TRBV20-1 with TRBJ2-7, with unresolved D. CDR1 is DFQATT and CDR2 is SNEGSKA in the germline V gene (reference sequence). This CDR3 has 12 residues. The V end lost 6 bases, the J end lost 9 bases, and 18 bases lay between the germline ends. In DNA form, the CDR3 reads TGCAGTGCACCACCCGGAGTAGGCGGGCAGTACTTC. Protein sequence: CSAPPGVGGQYF.

This clonotype was seen many times. The CDR3 DNA sequence: TGTGCCAGCAGCCCAACCCGGACAGAATTGAACACCGGGGAGCTGTTTTTT. It is translated as CASSPTRTELNTGELFF. The J gene is TRBJ2-2, the V gene TRBV12-3 or TRBV12-4; a possible D gene is TRBD1 (6 bases). CDR3 length: 17 amino acids. V lost 6 bases and J lost 1, with 18 bases in between.

In this sample, this clonotype turned up a few times. The chain combines TRBV20-1 with TRBJ2-1; 13 bases line up with TRBD2. CDR1 DFQATT and CDR2 SNEGSKA come from the germline V gene (reference sequence). V lost 2 bases to trimming and J lost 8 bases; unmatched junction nucleotides: 9. This CDR3 has 16 residues. The CDR3 nucleotides read TGCAGTGCTAGATTTCCCGGGACTAGCGGGACCGATGAGCAGTTCTTC. Its translation: CSARFPGTSGTDEQFF.

This chain links TRBV6-5 with TRBJ1-2; possible D gene TRBD1, 5 bases. Germline V gene sequence: CDR1 MNHEY, CDR2 SVGAGI. Trimming shortened V by 0 bases and J by 7 bases, and 9 bases separated the two germline ends. The CDR3 has 13 amino acids. CDR3 nucleotides: TGTGCCAGCAGTTACTCCCGGGGCGCTGGCTACACCTTC. This codes for CASSYSRGAGYTF.

This clonotype was seen only a few times. The chain has TRBV5-7 and TRBJ2-7; 11 bases are shared with TRBD1. TRBV5-7 is filed as an ORF, its function uncertain. This CDR3 comprises 17 residues. V shed 6 bases, J shed 0 bases, and the junction held 11 bases outside the gene matches. The CDR3 here is CASISSTGTGGSYEQYF. DNA of the CDR3: TGTGCCAGCATCAGCTCGACCGGGACAGGGGGCTCCTACGAGCAGTACTTC.